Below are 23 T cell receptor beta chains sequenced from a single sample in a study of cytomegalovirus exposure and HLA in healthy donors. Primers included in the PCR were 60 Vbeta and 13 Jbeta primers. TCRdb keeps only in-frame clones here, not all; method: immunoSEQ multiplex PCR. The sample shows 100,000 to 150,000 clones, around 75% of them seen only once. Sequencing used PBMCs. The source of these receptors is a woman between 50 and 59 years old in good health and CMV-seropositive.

The CDR3 DNA sequence: TGTGCCAGCAGTTTGTCTAGCGGGGCCCAAGAGACCCAGTACTTC. Translated, it gives CASSLSSGAQETQYF. V is TRBV27 and J is TRBJ2-5; 9 bases fit TRBD2. The ends lost 3 bases at V and 1 base at J; junction bases unmatched: 3. The CDR3 spans 15 residues. Germline assignment: CDR1 MNHEY and CDR2 SMNVEV (reference sequence).

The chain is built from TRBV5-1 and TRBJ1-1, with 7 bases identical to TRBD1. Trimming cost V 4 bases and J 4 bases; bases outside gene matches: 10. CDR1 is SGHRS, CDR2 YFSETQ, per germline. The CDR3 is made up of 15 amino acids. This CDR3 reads CASSNTGAGGTEAFF. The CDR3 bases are TGCGCCAGCAGCAATACAGGGGCTGGAGGCACTGAAGCTTTCTTT.

The DNA of the CDR3 is TGTGCCAGCAGCGTAGGCCCAGGAGGGATAGATACGCAGTATTTT. Its protein product is CASSVGPGGIDTQYF. The gene calls are TRBV9 and TRBJ2-3; D possibly corresponds to TRBD2 (6 bases). The germline gives CDR1 SGDLS, CDR2 YYNGEE. The CDR3 length is 15 residues. V was clipped by 0 bases and J by 5 bases, with 13 bases between them.

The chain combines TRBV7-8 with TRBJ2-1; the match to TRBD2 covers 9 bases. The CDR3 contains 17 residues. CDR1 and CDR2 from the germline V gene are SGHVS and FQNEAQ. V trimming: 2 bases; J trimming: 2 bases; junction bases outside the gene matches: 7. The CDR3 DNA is TGTGCCAGCAGCTTAAGTCCTAGCGGGGCGCCCTACAATGAGCAGTTCTTC. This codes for CASSLSPSGAPYNEQFF.

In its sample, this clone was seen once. CDR3 region: CASSSGQPNEQFF. CDR3 nucleotides: TGCGCCAGCAGCAGCGGACAGCCCAATGAGCAGTTCTTC. The chain couples TRBV5-1 to TRBJ2-1; weak D call: TRBD1 (6 bases). CDR3 size: 13 residues. V was clipped by 4 bases and J by 6 bases, with 11 bases between them. Germline V gene lookup returns CDR1 SGHRS and CDR2 YFSETQ.

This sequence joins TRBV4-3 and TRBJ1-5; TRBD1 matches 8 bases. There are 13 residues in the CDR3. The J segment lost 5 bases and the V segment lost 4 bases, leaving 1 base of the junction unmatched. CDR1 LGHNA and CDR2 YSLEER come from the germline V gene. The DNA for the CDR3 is TGCGCCAGCAGCCTACAGGGGGATCAGCCCCAGCATTTT. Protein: CASSLQGDQPQHF.

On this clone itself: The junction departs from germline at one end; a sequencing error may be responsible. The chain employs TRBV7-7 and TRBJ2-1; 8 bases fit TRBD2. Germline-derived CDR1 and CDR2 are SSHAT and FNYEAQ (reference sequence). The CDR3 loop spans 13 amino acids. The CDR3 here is CASSTGTSNEQFF. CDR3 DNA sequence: TGTGCTAGCAGCACCGGGACTAGTAATGAGCAGTTCTTC.

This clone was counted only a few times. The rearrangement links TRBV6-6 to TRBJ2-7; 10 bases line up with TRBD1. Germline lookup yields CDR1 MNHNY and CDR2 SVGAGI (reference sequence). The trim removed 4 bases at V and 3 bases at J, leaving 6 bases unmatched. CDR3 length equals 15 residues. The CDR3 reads CASSWGQGLSYEQYF. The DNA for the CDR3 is TGTGCCAGCAGTTGGGGACAGGGGTTAAGCTACGAGCAGTACTTC.

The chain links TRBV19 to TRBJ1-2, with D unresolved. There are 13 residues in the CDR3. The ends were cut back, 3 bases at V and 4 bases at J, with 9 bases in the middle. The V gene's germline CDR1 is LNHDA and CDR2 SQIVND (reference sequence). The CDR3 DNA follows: TGTGCCAGTAGTATGCGGATGATCTATGGCTACACCTTC. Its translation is CASSMRMIYGYTF.

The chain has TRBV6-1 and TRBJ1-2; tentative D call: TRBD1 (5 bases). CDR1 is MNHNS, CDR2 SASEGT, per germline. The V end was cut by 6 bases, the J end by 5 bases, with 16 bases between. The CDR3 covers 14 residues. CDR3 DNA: TGTGCCAGCAGGCAGACAGCCCAGGTTTATGGCTACACCTTC. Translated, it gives CASRQTAQVYGYTF.

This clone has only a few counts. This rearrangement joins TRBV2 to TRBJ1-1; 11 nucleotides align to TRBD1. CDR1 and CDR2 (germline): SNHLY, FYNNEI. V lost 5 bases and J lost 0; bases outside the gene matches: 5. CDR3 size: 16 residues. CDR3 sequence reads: CASSRDRGIMNTEAFF. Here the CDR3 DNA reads TGTGCCAGCAGTCGGGACAGGGGGATTATGAACACTGAAGCTTTCTTT.

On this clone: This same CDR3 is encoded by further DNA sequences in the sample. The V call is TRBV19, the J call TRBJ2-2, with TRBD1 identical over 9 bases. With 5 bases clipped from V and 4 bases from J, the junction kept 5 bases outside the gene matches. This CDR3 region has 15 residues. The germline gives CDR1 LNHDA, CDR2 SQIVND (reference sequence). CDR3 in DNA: TGTGCCAGTAGTCTTGGACAGGGGAGCACCGGGGAGCTGTTTTTT. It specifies CASSLGQGSTGELFF.

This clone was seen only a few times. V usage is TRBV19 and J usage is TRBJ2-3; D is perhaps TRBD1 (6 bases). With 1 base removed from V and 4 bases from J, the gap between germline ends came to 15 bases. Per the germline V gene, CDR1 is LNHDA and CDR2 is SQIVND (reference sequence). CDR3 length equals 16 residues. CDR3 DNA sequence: TGTGCCAGTAGTATAGGCGCAGGGGTAGGGGCAGATACGCAGTATTTT. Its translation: CASSIGAGVGADTQYF.

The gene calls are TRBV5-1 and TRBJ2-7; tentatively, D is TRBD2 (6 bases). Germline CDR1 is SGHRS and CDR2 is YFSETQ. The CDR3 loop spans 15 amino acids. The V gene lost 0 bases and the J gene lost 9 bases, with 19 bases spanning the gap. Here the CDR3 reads CASSLAALPQEGQYF. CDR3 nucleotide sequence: TGCGCCAGCAGCTTGGCCGCGCTTCCCCAGGAGGGGCAGTACTTC.

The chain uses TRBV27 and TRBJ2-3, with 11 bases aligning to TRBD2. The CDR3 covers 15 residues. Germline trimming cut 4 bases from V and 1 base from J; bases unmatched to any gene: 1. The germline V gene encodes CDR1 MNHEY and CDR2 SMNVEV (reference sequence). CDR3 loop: CASSSGLAGTDTQYF. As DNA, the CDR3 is TGTGCCAGCAGTTCGGGACTAGCGGGCACAGATACGCAGTATTTT.

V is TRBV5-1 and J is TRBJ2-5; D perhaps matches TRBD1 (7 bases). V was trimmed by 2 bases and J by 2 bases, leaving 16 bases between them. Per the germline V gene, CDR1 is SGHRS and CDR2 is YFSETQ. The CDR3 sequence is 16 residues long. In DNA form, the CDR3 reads TGCGCCAGCAGCTTACAGGGGTGGGGGAGGCAAGAGACCCAGTACTTC. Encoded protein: CASSLQGWGRQETQYF.

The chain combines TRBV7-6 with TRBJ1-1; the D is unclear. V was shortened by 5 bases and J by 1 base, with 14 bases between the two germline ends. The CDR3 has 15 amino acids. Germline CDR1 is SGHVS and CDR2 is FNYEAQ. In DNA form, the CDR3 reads TGTGCCAGCAGCCCCCGGTACAGTAAGAACACTGAAGCTTTCTTT. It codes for CASSPRYSKNTEAFF.

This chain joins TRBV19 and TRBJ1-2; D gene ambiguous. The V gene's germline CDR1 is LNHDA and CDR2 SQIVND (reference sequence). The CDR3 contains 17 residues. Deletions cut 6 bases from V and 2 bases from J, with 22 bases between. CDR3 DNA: TGTGCCAGTAGCCAATACGGGGATTTGGGTAAAAACTATGGCTACACCTTC. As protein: CASSQYGDLGKNYGYTF.

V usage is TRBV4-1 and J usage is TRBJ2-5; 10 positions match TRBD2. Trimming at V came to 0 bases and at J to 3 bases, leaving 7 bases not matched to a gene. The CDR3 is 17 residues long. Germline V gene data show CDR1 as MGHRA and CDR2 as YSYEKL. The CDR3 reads CASSQDRSSGGEETQYF. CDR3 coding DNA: TGCGCCAGCAGCCAAGATCGGTCCAGCGGGGGGGAAGAGACCCAGTACTTC.

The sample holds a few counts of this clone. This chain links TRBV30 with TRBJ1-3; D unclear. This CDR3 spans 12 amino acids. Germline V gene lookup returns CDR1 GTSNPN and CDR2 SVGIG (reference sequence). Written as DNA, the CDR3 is TGTGGCGCTGCTCTCTCTGGAAACACCATATATTTT. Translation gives CGAALSGNTIYF.

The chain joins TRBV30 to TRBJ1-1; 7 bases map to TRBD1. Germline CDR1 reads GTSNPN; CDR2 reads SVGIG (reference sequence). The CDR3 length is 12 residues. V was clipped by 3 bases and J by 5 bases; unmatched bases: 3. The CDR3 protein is CAWRLQGTEAFF. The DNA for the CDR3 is TGTGCCTGGAGATTACAGGGGACTGAAGCTTTCTTT. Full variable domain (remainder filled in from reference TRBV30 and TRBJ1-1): SQTIHQWPATLVQPVGSPLSLECTVEGTSNPNLYWYRQAAGRGLQLLFYSVGIGQISSEVPQNLSASRPQDRQFILSSKKLLLSDSGFYLCAWRLQGTEAFFGQGTRLTVV.

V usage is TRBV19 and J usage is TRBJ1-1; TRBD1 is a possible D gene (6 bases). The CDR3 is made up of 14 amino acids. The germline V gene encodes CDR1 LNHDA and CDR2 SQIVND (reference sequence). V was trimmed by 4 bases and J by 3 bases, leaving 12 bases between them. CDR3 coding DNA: TGTGCCAGTAGTAACCGGGACATAGACACTGAAGCTTTCTTT. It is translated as CASSNRDIDTEAFF.

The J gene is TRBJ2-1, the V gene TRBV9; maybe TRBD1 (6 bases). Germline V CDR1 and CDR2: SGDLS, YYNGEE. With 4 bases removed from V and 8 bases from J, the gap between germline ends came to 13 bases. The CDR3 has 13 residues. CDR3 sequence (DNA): TGTGCCAGCAGCTCCCGAGACAGGCATGAGCAGTTCTTC. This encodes CASSSRDRHEQFF.